This T cell receptor beta chain was identified in a study of blood T cell repertoires in COVID-19. Trimming left V 3 bases short and J 2 bases short, with 13 bases between. Germline V gene sequence: CDR1 SEHNR, CDR2 FQNEAQ (reference sequence). The length of the CDR3 is 16 residues. The table came from immunoSEQ multiplex PCR; TCRdb's copy has only in-frame clones and leaves some out. The sample holds about 120,000 clones, 85% seen once. V usage is TRBV7-9 and J usage is TRBJ2-2; a weak D match, TRBD2 (5 bases). The sequence came from a man older than 75 with active or convalescent COVID-19. Sequenced material: peripheral blood. The chain's CDR3 is CASSFIAGVNTGELFF. In DNA, the CDR3 is TGTGCCAGCAGCTTTATCGCCGGGGTCAACACCGGGGAGCTGTTTTTT.